This T cell receptor beta chain was sequenced for a study of shared clonotypes between healthy human individuals. Produced via immunoSEQ multiplex PCR; TCRdb's table is partial and in-frame only. The sample records a few hundred thousand clones, about nine tenths being singletons. Sequencing was done on a sample of memory CD8+ T cells sorted from blood. Subset described: CD45RO+ cells pooled with CCR7-negative TemRA cells. This sequence originates from a young man in good health.

Written as DNA, the CDR3 is TGTGCCAGCAGTTTACCAGGGGTGGGAGGCTACACCTTC. This gives the protein CASSLPGVGGYTF. The chain uses TRBV28 and TRBJ1-2; TRBD1 might be the D (6 bases). The CDR3 loop spans 13 amino acids. Looked up from germline, CDR1 is MDHEN and CDR2 is SYDVKM. Trimming left V 2 bases short and J 8 bases short, with 12 bases between.